A single T cell receptor beta chain is shown here with its context. Its antigen is unknown. The entry originates in a study of cytomegalovirus exposure and HLA in healthy donors. Study-level background: Within the Caucasian-associated ancestry cluster were roughly 82% of the roughly 400 genotyped donors. Points from the study as a whole: In a later analysis, specific HLA alleles were associated with under 20,000 TCR beta sequences at a 0.05 false discovery rate. For TCR beta chains, V- and J-gene trimming was later linked to a missense DCLRE1C variant.

Use of 60 Vbeta and 13 Jbeta primers characterized the PCR. The protocol was immunoSEQ multiplex PCR, while the TCRdb copy is restricted to in-frame clones and leaves out a portion. Among about 190,000 clones listed, 75% to 85% were seen once. The receptor was derived from a woman aged 18 to 35 in good health and CMV-seronegative. The sequenced material came from PBMCs.

The CDR3 DNA sequence: TGTGCCAGAAGCTTTCCGGGACGATCTACCAGACGGGAGGCTGAAGCTTTCTTT. Translating it yields CARSFPGRSTRREAEAFF. The chain combines TRBV7-5 with TRBJ1-1. TRBV7-5 is assigned pseudogene status. The CDR3 consists of 18 residues.